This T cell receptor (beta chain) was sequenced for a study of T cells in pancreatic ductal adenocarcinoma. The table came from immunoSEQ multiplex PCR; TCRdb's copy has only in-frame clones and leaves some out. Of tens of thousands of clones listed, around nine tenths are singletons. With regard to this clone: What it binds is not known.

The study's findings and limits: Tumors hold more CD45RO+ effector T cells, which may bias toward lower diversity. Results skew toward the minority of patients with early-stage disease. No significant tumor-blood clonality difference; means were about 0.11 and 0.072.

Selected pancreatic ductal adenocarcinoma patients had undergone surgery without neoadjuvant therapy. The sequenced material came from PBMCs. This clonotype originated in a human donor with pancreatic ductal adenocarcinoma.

The CDR3 DNA sequence: TGTGCCAGCAGCTTAGGGGGGGCGGGTCAGCCCCAGCATTTT. Its protein product is CASSLGGAGQPQHF. The chain links TRBV7-9 to TRBJ1-5; maybe TRBD1 (6 bases). Trimming removed 1 base from V and 6 bases from J, with 10 bases in between. Germline-derived CDR1 and CDR2 are SEHNR and FQNEAQ (reference sequence). The CDR3 consists of 14 residues.